Included here is one T cell receptor beta chain sequence, with context. Its antigen is still unknown. PCR used 60 Vbeta primers and 13 Jbeta primers. In the study's own analysis: A later analysis counted around 74 million unique TCR beta chains, about 10 million shared. Libraries were prepared by immunoSEQ multiplex PCR; TCRdb keeps only in-frame clonotypes and omits some of them. V and J calls and clone size are those listed in that table; D and trimming were worked out from the DNA. This table holds 90,000 to 150,000 clones, over 75% found once. The entry originates in a study of cytomegalovirus exposure and HLA in healthy donors. Whole-study context: From donors who were HLA-typed, an early data release held 65 million to 85 million unique TCRs.

The V gene's germline CDR1 is MNHNS and CDR2 SASEGT. The CDR3 contains 14 residues. V lost 6 bases, J lost 2 bases, and 3 bases stayed unmatched. Donors were nominally healthy when sampled, though unrecorded immune exposures were likely. General study results and limits: A previous analysis found most TCR beta V segments productive roughly 90% or roughly 30% of the time.

This clonotype was sampled from a man between 18 and 29 years old in good health and CMV-seropositive. The specimen sequenced was PBMCs. V usage is TRBV6-1 and J usage is TRBJ1-2; TRBD1 aligns across 10 bases. CDR3: CASRRGQGNYGYTF. The DNA for the CDR3 is TGTGCCAGCAGGCGGGGACAGGGGAACTATGGCTACACCTTC.